A selection of T cell receptor beta chains follows, all from one sample in a study of shared clonotypes between healthy human individuals. Repertoires were generated with immunoSEQ multiplex PCR, while TCRdb's copy carries only in-frame clones and drops some. This sample has approximately 1.9 million clones, with just over 90% found just once. Sequencing was done on a sample of naive CD8+ T cells from PBMCs. Every receptor here comes from a man between 18 and 29 years old in good health. Some clones in this sample may be carry-over from other donors' samples. Each CDR3 is given with its conserved first and last residue. D genes are given only for firm matches. Clone size is stated in some rows and not others, as once, few, many or a class when expanded.

clone_size: .; v_call: TRBV15; j_call: TRBJ1-6; d_call: .; cdr3_nt: TGTGCCACCAGCATCCTGGCCCCCCAAGGCGGTTCACCCCTCCACTTT; cdr3_aa: CATSILAPQGGSPLHF
clone_size: .; v_call: TRBV5-8; j_call: TRBJ2-2; d_call: .; cdr3_nt: TGTGCCAGCAGCCTCGACACCGGGGAGCTGTTTTTT; cdr3_aa: CASSLDTGELFF
clone_size: .; v_call: TRBV7-9; j_call: TRBJ2-3; d_call: .; cdr3_nt: TGTGCCAGCAGCTTAGCCTCGGGTTTCACAGATACGCAGTATTTT; cdr3_aa: CASSLASGFTDTQYF
clone_size: .; v_call: TRBV7-3; j_call: TRBJ2-1; d_call: .; cdr3_nt: TGTGCCAGCAGCTTAACGGGGGGATACAATGAGCAGTTCTTC; cdr3_aa: CASSLTGGYNEQFF
clone_size: once; v_call: TRBV2; j_call: TRBJ1-2; d_call: TRBD1; cdr3_nt: TGTGCCAGCCTGGACAGGGGAAACTATGGCTACACCTTC; cdr3_aa: CASLDRGNYGYTF
clone_size: once; v_call: TRBV28; j_call: TRBJ1-5; d_call: .; cdr3_nt: TGTGCCAGCAGTTCCCGGGACCTTAGCAATCAGCCCCAGCATTTT; cdr3_aa: CASSSRDLSNQPQHF
clone_size: few; v_call: TRBV7-9; j_call: TRBJ2-2; d_call: .; cdr3_nt: TGTGCCAGCAGCTTTGTCGGGGAGCTGTTTTTT; cdr3_aa: CASSFVGELFF
clone_size: .; v_call: TRBV11-2; j_call: TRBJ2-5; d_call: TRBD2; cdr3_nt: TGTGCCAGCAGCTTACTCCTAGCGGGGCACCAAGAGACCCAGTACTTC; cdr3_aa: CASSLLLAGHQETQYF
clone_size: .; v_call: TRBV7-8; j_call: TRBJ2-6; d_call: TRBD2; cdr3_nt: TGTGCCAGCAGCGGCGGGAGCTCTGGGGCCAACGTCCTGACTTTC; cdr3_aa: CASSGGSSGANVLTF
clone_size: .; v_call: TRBV11-2; j_call: TRBJ1-1; d_call: .; cdr3_nt: TGTGCCAGCAGCCGAGGGTGGGCAGAGGGAAGTACTGAAGCTTTCTTT; cdr3_aa: CASSRGWAEGSTEAFF
clone_size: .; v_call: TRBV7-9; j_call: TRBJ2-5; d_call: TRBD2; cdr3_nt: TGTGCCAGCACCTACCTGACTAGCGGCCAAGAGACCCAGTACTTC; cdr3_aa: CASTYLTSGQETQYF
clone_size: .; v_call: TRBV11-2; j_call: TRBJ1-2; d_call: TRBD1; cdr3_nt: TGTGCCAGCAGCTCCGCAAAGGGACAGGGGCGGGGTGGCTACACCTTC; cdr3_aa: CASSSAKGQGRGGYTF
clone_size: .; v_call: TRBV7-9; j_call: TRBJ2-3; d_call: .; cdr3_nt: TGTGCCAGCAGACACGCCGGGGGCCGATGGGCAGATACGCAGTATTTT; cdr3_aa: CASRHAGGRWADTQYF
clone_size: once; v_call: TRBV7-2; j_call: TRBJ2-1; d_call: TRBD2; cdr3_nt: TGTGCCAGCAGCCGACTAGCGGGAGGGCCCCGCTCCTACAATGAGCAGTTCTTC; cdr3_aa: CASSRLAGGPRSYNEQFF
clone_size: .; v_call: TRBV6-5; j_call: TRBJ2-7; d_call: .; cdr3_nt: TGTGCCAGCACCATCCCCGGGGGCATAGTCCACGAGCAGTACTTC; cdr3_aa: CASTIPGGIVHEQYF
clone_size: .; v_call: TRBV6-6; j_call: TRBJ2-5; d_call: .; cdr3_nt: TGTGCCAGCCAAGGCGGGGGCAGTGAGACCCAGTACTTC; cdr3_aa: CASQGGGSETQYF
clone_size: .; v_call: TRBV11-2; j_call: TRBJ2-1; d_call: .; cdr3_nt: TGTGCCAGCAGCCCCTGGCCTCAGGGAAGGACGGAGTTCTTC; cdr3_aa: CASSPWPQGRTEFF
clone_size: once; v_call: TRBV30; j_call: TRBJ2-3; d_call: .; cdr3_nt: TGTGCCTGGTCACTATCAGATACGCAGTATTTT; cdr3_aa: CAWSLSDTQYF
clone_size: .; v_call: TRBV27; j_call: TRBJ2-3; d_call: .; cdr3_nt: TGTGCCAGCAGTTTTCTGGGGCTGGGCCGGCCAGATACGCAGTATTTT; cdr3_aa: CASSFLGLGRPDTQYF
clone_size: .; v_call: TRBV6-5; j_call: TRBJ2-5; d_call: TRBD2; cdr3_nt: TGTGCCAGCAGTGTACTAGCGGGGATCCAAGAGACCCAGTACTTC; cdr3_aa: CASSVLAGIQETQYF
clone_size: once; v_call: TRBV6-1; j_call: TRBJ2-1; d_call: TRBD2; cdr3_nt: TGTGCCAGCAGTGAGATTCGGGGGGAACTTTCCTACAATGAGCAGTTCTTC; cdr3_aa: CASSEIRGELSYNEQFF
clone_size: .; v_call: TRBV9; j_call: TRBJ2-1; d_call: TRBD1; cdr3_nt: TGTGCCAGCAGCGAAAGGGACAGGGGCTACAATGAGCAGTTCTTC; cdr3_aa: CASSERDRGYNEQFF
clone_size: .; v_call: TRBV7-6; j_call: TRBJ2-7; d_call: TRBD2; cdr3_nt: TGTGCCAGCAGTCACAAACTAGCGGGGGAGGACGAGCAGTACTTC; cdr3_aa: CASSHKLAGEDEQYF
clone_size: .; v_call: TRBV28; j_call: TRBJ1-2; d_call: TRBD1; cdr3_nt: TGTGCCAGCAGACCACAGGGGGCGTTTGGCTACACCTTC; cdr3_aa: CASRPQGAFGYTF